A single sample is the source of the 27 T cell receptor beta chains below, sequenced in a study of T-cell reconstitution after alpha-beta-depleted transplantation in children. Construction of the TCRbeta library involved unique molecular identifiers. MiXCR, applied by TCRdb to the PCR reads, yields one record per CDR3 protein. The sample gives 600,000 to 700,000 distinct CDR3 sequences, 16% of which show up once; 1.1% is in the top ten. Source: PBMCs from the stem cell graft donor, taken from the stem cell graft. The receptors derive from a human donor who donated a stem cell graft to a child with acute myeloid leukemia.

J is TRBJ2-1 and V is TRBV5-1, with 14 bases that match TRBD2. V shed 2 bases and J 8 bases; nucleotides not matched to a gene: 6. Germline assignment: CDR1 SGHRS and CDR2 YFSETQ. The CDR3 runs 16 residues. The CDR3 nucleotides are TGCGCCAGCAGCTTACTGACTAGCGGGGGGGCAGATGAGCAGTTCTTC. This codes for CASSLLTSGGADEQFF. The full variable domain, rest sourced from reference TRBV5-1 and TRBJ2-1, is KAGVTQTPRYLIKTRGQQVTLSCSPISGHRSVSWYQQTPGQGLQFLFEYFSETQRNKGNFPGRFSGRQFSNSRSEMNVSTLELGDSALYLCASSLLTSGGADEQFFGPGTRLTVL.

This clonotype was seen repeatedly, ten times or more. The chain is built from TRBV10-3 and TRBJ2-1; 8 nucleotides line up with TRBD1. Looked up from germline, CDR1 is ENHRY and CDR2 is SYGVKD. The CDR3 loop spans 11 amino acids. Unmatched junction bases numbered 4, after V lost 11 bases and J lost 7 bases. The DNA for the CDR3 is TGTGCCGTAACAGGGGGGAATGAGCAGTTCTTC. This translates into CAVTGGNEQFF.

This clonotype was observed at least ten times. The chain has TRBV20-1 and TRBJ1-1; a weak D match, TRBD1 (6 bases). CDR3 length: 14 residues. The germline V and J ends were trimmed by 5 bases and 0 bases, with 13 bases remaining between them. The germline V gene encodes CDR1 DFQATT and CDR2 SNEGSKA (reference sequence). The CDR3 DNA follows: TGCAGTGCTTCCCGGGGGCACCTGAACACTGAAGCTTTCTTT. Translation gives CSASRGHLNTEAFF.

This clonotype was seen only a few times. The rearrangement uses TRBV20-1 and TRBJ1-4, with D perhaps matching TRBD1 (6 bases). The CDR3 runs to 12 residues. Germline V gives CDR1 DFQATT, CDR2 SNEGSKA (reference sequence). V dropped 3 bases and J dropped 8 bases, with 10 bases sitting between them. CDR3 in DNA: TGCAGTGCTAGGATTAGGGGGGAAAAACTGTTTTTT. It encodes CSARIRGEKLFF.

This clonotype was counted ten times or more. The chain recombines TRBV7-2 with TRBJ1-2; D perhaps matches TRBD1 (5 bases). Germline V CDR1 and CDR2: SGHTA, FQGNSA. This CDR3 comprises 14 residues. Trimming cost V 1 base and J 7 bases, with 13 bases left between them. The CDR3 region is CASSLGQGGGGYTF. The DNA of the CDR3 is TGTGCCAGCAGCTTAGGGCAGGGAGGCGGTGGCTACACCTTC.

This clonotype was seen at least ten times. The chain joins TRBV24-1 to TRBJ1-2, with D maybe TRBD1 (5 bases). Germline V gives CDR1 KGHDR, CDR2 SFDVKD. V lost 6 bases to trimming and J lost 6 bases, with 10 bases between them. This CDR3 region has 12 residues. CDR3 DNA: TGTGCCACCAGTCGAGGGGTGGATGGCTACACCTTC. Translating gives CATSRGVDGYTF.

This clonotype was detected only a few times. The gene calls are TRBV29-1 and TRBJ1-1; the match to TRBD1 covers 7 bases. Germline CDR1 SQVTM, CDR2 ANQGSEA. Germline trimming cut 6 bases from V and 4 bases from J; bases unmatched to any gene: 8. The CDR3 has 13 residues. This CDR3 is CSVRQGLVTEAFF. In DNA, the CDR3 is TGCAGCGTAAGACAGGGTCTTGTCACTGAAGCTTTCTTT.

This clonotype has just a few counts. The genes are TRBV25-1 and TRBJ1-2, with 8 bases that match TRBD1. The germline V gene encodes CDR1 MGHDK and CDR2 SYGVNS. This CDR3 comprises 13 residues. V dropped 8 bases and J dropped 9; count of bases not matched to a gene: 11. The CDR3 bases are TGTGCCAGCGGGGAGACAGGGGCGTGGAGCTACACCTTC. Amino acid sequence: CASGETGAWSYTF.

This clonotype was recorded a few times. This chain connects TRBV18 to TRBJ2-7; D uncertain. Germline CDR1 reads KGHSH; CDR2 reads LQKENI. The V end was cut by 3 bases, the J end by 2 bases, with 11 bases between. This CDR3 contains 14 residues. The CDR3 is CASSPPTGPYEQYV. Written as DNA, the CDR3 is TGTGCCAGCTCACCGCCGACGGGTCCCTACGAGCAGTACGTC.

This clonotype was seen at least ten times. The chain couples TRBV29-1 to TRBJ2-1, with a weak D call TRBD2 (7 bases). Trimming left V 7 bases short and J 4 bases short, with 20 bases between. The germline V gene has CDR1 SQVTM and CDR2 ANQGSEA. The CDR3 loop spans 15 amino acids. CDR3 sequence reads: CSAYPGRGAYNEQFF. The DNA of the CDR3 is TGCAGCGCCTACCCGGGGAGGGGGGCTTACAATGAGCAGTTCTTC.

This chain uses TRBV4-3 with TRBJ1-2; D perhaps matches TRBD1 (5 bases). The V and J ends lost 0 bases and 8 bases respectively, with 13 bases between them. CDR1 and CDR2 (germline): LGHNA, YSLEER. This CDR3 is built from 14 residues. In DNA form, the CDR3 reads TGCGCCAGCAGCCAAGATATACAGGAGAGCGGCTACACCTTC. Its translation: CASSQDIQESGYTF.

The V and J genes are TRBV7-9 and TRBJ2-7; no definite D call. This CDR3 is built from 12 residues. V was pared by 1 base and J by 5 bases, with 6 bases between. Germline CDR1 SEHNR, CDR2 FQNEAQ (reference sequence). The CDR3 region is CASSLVENEQYF. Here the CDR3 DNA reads TGTGCCAGCAGCTTAGTAGAGAACGAGCAGTACTTC.

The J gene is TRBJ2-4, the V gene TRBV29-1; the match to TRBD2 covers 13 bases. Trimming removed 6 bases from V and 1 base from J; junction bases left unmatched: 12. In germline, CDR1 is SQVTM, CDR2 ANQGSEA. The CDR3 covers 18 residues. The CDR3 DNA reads TGCAGCGTCGTCCCGGGACTAGCGGGGTCCGGGGCCAAAAACATTCAGTACTTC. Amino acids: CSVVPGLAGSGAKNIQYF.

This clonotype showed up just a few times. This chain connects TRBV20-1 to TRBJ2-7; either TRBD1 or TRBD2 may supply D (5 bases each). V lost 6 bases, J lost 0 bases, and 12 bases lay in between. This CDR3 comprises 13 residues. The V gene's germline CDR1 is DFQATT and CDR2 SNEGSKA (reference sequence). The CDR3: CSAPGTGSYEQYF. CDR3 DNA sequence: TGCAGTGCACCCGGGACCGGCTCCTACGAGCAGTACTTC.

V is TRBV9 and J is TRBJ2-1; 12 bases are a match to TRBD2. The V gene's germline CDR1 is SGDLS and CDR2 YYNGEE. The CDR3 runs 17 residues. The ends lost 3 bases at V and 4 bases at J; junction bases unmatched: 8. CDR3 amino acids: CASSASLAGGFYNEQFF. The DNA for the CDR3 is TGTGCCAGCAGCGCCTCACTAGCGGGGGGTTTTTACAATGAGCAGTTCTTC.

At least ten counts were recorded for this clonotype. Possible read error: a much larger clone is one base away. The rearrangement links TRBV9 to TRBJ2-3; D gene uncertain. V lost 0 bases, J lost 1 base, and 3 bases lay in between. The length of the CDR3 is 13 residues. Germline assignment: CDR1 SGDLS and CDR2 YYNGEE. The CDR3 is CASSVGGTDTQYF. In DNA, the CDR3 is TGTGCCAGCAGCGTAGGGGGCACAGATACGCAGTATTTT. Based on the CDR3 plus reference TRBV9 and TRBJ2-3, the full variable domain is DSGVTQTPKHLITATGQRVTLRCSPRSGDLSVYWYQQSLDQGLQFLIQYYNGEERAKGNILERFSAQQFPDLHSELNLSSLELGDSALYFCASSVGGTDTQYFGPGTRLTVL.

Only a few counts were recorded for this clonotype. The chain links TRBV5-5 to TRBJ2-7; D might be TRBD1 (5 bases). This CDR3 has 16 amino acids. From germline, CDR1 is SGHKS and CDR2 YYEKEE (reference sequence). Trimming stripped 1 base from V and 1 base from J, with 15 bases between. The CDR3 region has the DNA TGTGCCAGCAGCTTGCGTCCGGACACCCTATCCTACGAGCAGTACTTC. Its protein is CASSLRPDTLSYEQYF.

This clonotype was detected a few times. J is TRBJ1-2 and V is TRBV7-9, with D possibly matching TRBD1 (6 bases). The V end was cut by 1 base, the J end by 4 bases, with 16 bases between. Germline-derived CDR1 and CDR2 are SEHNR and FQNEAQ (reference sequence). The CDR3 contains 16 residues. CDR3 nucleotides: TGTGCCAGCAGCTTAGGAGGGGGGGATTCCCCCTATGGCTACACCTTC. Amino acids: CASSLGGGDSPYGYTF.

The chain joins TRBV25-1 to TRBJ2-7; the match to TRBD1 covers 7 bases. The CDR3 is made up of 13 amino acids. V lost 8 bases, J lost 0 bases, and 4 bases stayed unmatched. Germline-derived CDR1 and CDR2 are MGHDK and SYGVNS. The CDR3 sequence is CASGDRSSYEQYF. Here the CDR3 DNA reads TGTGCCAGCGGGGACAGAAGCTCCTACGAGCAGTACTTC.

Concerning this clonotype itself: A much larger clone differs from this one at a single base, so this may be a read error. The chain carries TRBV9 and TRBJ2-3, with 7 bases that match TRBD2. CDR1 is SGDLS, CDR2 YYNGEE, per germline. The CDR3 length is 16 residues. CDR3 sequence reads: CAGSAPSGASTDTQYF. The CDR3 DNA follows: TGTGCCGGCAGCGCGCCGAGCGGGGCGAGCACAGATACGCAGTATTTT. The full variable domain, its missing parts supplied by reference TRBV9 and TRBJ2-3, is DSGVTQTPKHLITATGQRVTLRCSPRSGDLSVYWYQQSLDQGLQFLIQYYNGEERAKGNILERFSAQQFPDLHSELNLSSLELGDSALYFCAGSAPSGASTDTQYFGPGTRLTVL.

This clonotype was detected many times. The CDR3 sequence is CASSQEWASGEQFF. The CDR3 DNA reads as TGCGCCAGCAGCCAAGAGTGGGCTAGCGGGGAGCAGTTCTTC. The V and J genes are TRBV4-3 and TRBJ2-1; 8 nucleotides match TRBD2. Germline values: CDR1 LGHNA, CDR2 YSLEER. The CDR3 covers 14 residues. V dropped 0 bases and J dropped 10; count of bases not matched to a gene: 5.

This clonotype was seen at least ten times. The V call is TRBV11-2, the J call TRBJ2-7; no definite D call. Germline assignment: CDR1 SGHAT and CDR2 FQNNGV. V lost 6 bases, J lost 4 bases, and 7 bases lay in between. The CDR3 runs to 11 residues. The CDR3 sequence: CASSPQYEQYV. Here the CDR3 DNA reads TGTGCCAGCAGTCCACAGTACGAGCAGTACGTC.

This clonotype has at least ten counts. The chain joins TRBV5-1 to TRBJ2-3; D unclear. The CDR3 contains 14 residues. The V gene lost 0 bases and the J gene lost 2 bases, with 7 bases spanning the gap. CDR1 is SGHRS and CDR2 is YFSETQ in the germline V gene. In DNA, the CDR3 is TGCGCCAGCAGCTTGGGTGGCTACACAGATACGCAGTATTTT. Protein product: CASSLGGYTDTQYF.

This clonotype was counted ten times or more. The CDR3 DNA follows: TGCAGTGCTAGAACGGGACAGGGCTACAATGAGCAGTTCTTC. It yields the protein CSARTGQGYNEQFF. The gene calls are TRBV20-1 and TRBJ2-1; 9 nucleotides align to TRBD1. The CDR3 has 14 residues. CDR1 and CDR2 from the germline V gene are DFQATT and SNEGSKA (reference sequence). The V and J ends lost 2 bases and 3 bases, in that order; junction bases with no gene match: 2.

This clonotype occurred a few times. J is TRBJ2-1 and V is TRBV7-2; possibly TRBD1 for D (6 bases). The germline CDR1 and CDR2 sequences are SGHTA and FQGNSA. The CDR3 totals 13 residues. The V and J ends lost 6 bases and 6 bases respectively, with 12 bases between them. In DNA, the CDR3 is TGTGCCAGCAGGCCTGGACAGTCCAATGAGCAGTTCTTC. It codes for CASRPGQSNEQFF.

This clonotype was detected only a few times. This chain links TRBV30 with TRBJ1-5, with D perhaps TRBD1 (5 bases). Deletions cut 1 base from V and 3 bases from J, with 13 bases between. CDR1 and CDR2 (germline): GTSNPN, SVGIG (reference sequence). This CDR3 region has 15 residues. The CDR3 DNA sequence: TGTGCCTGGAGTGCCCAGGGTATCATCAATCAGCCCCAGCATTTT. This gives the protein CAWSAQGIINQPQHF.

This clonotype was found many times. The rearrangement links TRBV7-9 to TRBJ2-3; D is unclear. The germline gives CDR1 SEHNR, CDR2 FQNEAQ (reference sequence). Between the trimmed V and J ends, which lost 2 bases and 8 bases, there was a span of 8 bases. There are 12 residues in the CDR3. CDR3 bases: TGTGCCAGCAGCTTAATAGGCGCTACGCAGTATTTT. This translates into CASSLIGATQYF.